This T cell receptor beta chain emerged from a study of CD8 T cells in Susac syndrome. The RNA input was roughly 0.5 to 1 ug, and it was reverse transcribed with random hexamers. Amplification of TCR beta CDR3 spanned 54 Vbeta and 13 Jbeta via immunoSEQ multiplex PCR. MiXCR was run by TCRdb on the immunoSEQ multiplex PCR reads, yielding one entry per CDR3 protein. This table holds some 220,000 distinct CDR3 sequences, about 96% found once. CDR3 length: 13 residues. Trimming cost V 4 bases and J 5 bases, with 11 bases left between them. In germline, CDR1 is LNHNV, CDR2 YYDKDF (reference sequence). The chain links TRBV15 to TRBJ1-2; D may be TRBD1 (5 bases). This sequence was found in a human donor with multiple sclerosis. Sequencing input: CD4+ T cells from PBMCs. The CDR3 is CATSKTVLYGYTF. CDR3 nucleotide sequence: TGTGCCACCAGCAAGACAGTACTATATGGCTACACCTTC.